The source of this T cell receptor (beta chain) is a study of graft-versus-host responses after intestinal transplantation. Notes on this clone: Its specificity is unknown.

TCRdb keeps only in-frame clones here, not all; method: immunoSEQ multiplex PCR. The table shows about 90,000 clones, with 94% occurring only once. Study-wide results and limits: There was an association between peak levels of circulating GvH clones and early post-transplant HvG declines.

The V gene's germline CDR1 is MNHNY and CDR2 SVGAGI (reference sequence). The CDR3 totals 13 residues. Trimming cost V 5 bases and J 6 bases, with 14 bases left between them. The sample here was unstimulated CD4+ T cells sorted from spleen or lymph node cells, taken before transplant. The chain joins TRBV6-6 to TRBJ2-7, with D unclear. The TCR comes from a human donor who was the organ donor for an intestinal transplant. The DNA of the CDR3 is TGTGCCAGCAGTCCCGACTGGAAGCGCGAGCAGTACTTC. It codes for CASSPDWKREQYF.